The 21 T cell receptor beta chains reported below all come from one sample, sequenced in a study of T cells after yellow fever vaccination. TCRdb re-derived calls from the 5' RACE reads in MiXCR, one entry per CDR3 protein. The sample carries more than 80,000 distinct CDR3 sequences, roughly 6% recorded once. The sequences come from CD8+ T cells sorted from PBMCs, collected 10 days after the yellow fever booster vaccination. All receptors derive from a man aged 18 to 30 who received the YFV17D yellow fever vaccine.

This clonotype appeared a few times. The chain carries TRBV20-1 and TRBJ2-3, with TRBD2 as a possible D gene (5 bases). The CDR3 runs to 13 residues. Trimming cost V 6 bases and J 3 bases, with 13 bases left between them. Germline loops: CDR1 DFQATT, CDR2 SNEGSKA (reference sequence). The CDR3, as DNA: TGCAGTGCCCCAGGCGGCGGGACAGATACGCAGTATTTT. It encodes CSAPGGGTDTQYF.

In this sample, this clonotype turned up many times. The gene calls are TRBV7-2 and TRBJ2-7; D might be TRBD2 (5 bases). The CDR3 is 14 residues long. From germline, CDR1 is SGHTA and CDR2 FQGNSA. V shed 4 bases and J shed 1 base, with 11 bases lying between them. The CDR3 loop reads CASSYRTGSYEQYF. The CDR3 coding sequence is TGTGCCAGCAGCTACCGGACGGGGTCCTACGAGCAGTACTTC.

This chain uses TRBV5-4 with TRBJ2-3, with 8 bases that match TRBD2. This CDR3 has 16 residues. The germline gives CDR1 SGHNT, CDR2 YYREEE (reference sequence). The V and J ends lost 3 bases and 4 bases, in that order; junction bases with no gene match: 10. This chain's CDR3 is CASSSLGSGAPDTQYF. The CDR3 bases are TGTGCCAGCAGCTCCCTGGGTAGCGGGGCTCCAGATACGCAGTATTTT.

This clonotype was recorded a few times. The rearrangement joins TRBV7-3 to TRBJ2-3; 10 positions match TRBD2. With 5 bases clipped from V and 0 bases from J, the junction kept 5 bases outside the gene matches. The V gene's germline CDR1 is SGHTA and CDR2 FQGTGA. The CDR3 spans 16 residues. CDR3 DNA sequence: TGTGCCAGCAGCCCGAGAGCGGGGGGGAGCACAGATACGCAGTATTTT. The encoded protein is CASSPRAGGSTDTQYF.

This clonotype was seen a few times. This rearrangement joins TRBV7-9 to TRBJ2-3; no firm D call. Trimming removed 5 bases from V and 0 bases from J, with 9 bases in between. The length of the CDR3 is 14 residues. Germline CDR1 SEHNR, CDR2 FQNEAQ (reference sequence). The CDR3: CASSRALSTDTQYF. The CDR3, as DNA: TGTGCCAGCAGCCGGGCCCTTAGCACAGATACGCAGTATTTT.

This clonotype has only a few counts. The gene calls are TRBV9 and TRBJ1-2, with 8 positions matching TRBD1. The length of the CDR3 is 15 residues. V trimming: 3 bases; J trimming: 0 bases; junction bases outside the gene matches: 4. Germline lookup yields CDR1 SGDLS and CDR2 YYNGEE. The CDR3 DNA follows: TGTGCCAGCAGCGACCGGGACAGGACTAACTATGGCTACACCTTC. This encodes CASSDRDRTNYGYTF.

The V and J genes are TRBV12-3 or TRBV12-4 and TRBJ2-5, with 7 bases matching TRBD2. CDR3 size: 14 residues. J gave up 5 bases and V 5 bases, and 8 bases lay outside the gene matches. This chain's CDR3 is CASSRTSGDETQYF. The CDR3 region has the DNA TGTGCCAGCAGTCGGACCAGCGGGGATGAGACCCAGTACTTC.

The chain joins TRBV14 to TRBJ2-7, with D possibly matching TRBD2 (6 bases). The V gene's germline CDR1 is SGHDN and CDR2 FVKESK. Trimming left V 1 base short and J 7 bases short, with 14 bases between. The CDR3 has 14 residues. The CDR3 DNA reads TGTGCCAGCAGCCAAGTCGGGGGTGGAAGAGAGCAGTACTTC. Amino acid sequence: CASSQVGGGREQYF.

The table lists this clonotype with a few counts. The rearrangement joins TRBV28 to TRBJ1-2; unclear D gene. Germline CDR1 is MDHEN and CDR2 is SYDVKM. This CDR3 contains 13 residues. The V gene lost 2 bases and the J gene lost 8 bases, with 12 bases spanning the gap. CDR3 sequence reads: CASSLGPWEGYTF. CDR3 bases: TGTGCCAGCAGTTTAGGCCCTTGGGAGGGCTACACCTTC.

At least ten counts were recorded for this clonotype. The CDR3 loop reads CATSRGRGAGETQYF. The DNA of the CDR3 is TGTGCCACCAGCAGAGGCCGGGGGGCGGGAGAGACCCAGTACTTC. The gene calls are TRBV15 and TRBJ2-5, with a weak D call TRBD2 (7 bases). Germline V gives CDR1 LNHNV, CDR2 YYDKDF (reference sequence). V dropped 1 base and J dropped 4 bases, with 13 bases sitting between them. This CDR3 spans 15 amino acids. The complete variable domain, with remaining parts taken from reference TRBV15 and TRBJ2-5, reads DAMVIQNPRYQVTQFGKPVTLSCSQTLNHNVMYWYQQKSSQAPKLLFHYYDKDFNNEADTPDNFQSRRPNTSFCFLDIRSPGLGDTAMYLCATSRGRGAGETQYFGPGTRLLVL.

This clonotype turned up a few times. This chain joins TRBV6-2 or TRBV6-3 and TRBJ2-7, with 8 bases fitting TRBD1. Trimming took 6 bases from V and 6 from J; bases not matched to a gene: 13. The CDR3 runs to 15 residues. Germline CDR1 is MNHEY and CDR2 is SVGEGT. CDR3: CASSPTGQGLPEQYV. Here the CDR3 DNA reads TGTGCCAGCAGCCCAACAGGACAGGGACTTCCCGAGCAGTACGTC.

The CDR3 sequence: CASRNGWAAVNTEAFF. CDR3 bases: TGCGCCAGCAGAAATGGGTGGGCAGCCGTGAACACTGAAGCTTTCTTT. This chain connects TRBV5-1 to TRBJ1-1, with D unclear. With 5 bases removed from V and 0 bases from J, the gap between germline ends came to 17 bases. Germline lookup yields CDR1 SGHRS and CDR2 YFSETQ. The CDR3 length is 16 residues.

This chain connects TRBV27 to TRBJ2-7, with D maybe TRBD2 (7 bases). Per germline, CDR1 MNHEY and CDR2 SMNVEV (reference sequence). The CDR3 totals 15 residues. V lost 5 bases and J lost 3, with 17 bases in between. CDR3 amino acids: CASSLRGASIYEQYV. The CDR3 DNA reads as TGTGCCAGCAGTCTCCGGGGGGCCTCGATCTACGAGCAGTACGTC.

This clonotype was detected a few times. The V gene is TRBV7-9, the J gene TRBJ1-4; 8 bases agree with TRBD1. The CDR3 is made up of 16 amino acids. V shed 6 bases, J shed 7 bases, and the junction held 13 bases outside the gene matches. Germline CDR1 is SEHNR and CDR2 is FQNEAQ (reference sequence). CDR3 DNA: TGTGCCAGCAGTTTGATACCTGGTGGACAGGGTGAAAAACTGTTTTTT. It encodes CASSLIPGGQGEKLFF.

The J gene is TRBJ2-3, the V gene TRBV6-4, with 10 bases aligning to TRBD1. The CDR3 is 15 amino acids. The germline V gene encodes CDR1 MRHNA and CDR2 SNTAGT. After removal of 1 base from V and 4 bases from J, the junction contained 2 bases not matched to a gene. In DNA form, the CDR3 reads TGTGCCAGCAGTGACTTGGGACAGGGGTCAGATACGCAGTATTTT. Its protein is CASSDLGQGSDTQYF.

This clonotype was recorded a few times. The gene calls are TRBV21-1 and TRBJ1-2; TRBD1 was called by the table and not checked on the DNA. TRBV21-1 is marked as a pseudogene. The CDR3 is made up of 17 amino acids. Here the CDR3 DNA reads TGTGCCAGCAGCATGAAAGGACAGGGAACGAATTACTATGGCTACACCTTC. It specifies CASSMKGQGTNYYGYTF.

This clonotype was recorded at least ten times. The V and J genes are TRBV5-1 and TRBJ2-3; D unclear. Germline V gene lookup returns CDR1 SGHRS and CDR2 YFSETQ. The CDR3 runs 14 residues. Trimming stripped 1 base from V and 0 bases from J, with 6 bases between. CDR3 sequence (DNA): TGCGCCAGCAGCTTGTACTGGAGCACAGATACGCAGTATTTT. Translation: CASSLYWSTDTQYF.

The sample holds many counts of this clonotype. The chain carries TRBV28 and TRBJ1-5, with a possible D match to TRBD1 (5 bases). CDR1 MDHEN and CDR2 SYDVKM come from the germline V gene. The CDR3 sequence is 15 residues long. Trimming took off 2 bases at V and 1 base at J, with 9 bases between the two ends. The CDR3: CASSLGGESNQPQHF. Here the CDR3 DNA reads TGTGCCAGCAGTTTAGGAGGGGAGAGCAATCAGCCCCAGCATTTT.

This clonotype was seen more than once but under ten times. The chain couples TRBV7-9 to TRBJ2-5; 7 bases match TRBD2. Germline assignment: CDR1 SEHNR and CDR2 FQNEAQ (reference sequence). Trimming cost V 5 bases and J 1 base; bases outside gene matches: 7. The CDR3 has 15 amino acids. The CDR3 nucleotides are TGTGCCAGCAGCCCAGCGGGGCGGGTCCAAGAGACCCAGTACTTC. Translated: CASSPAGRVQETQYF.

V gene TRBV15 combines with J gene TRBJ2-2, with 7 bases that match TRBD1. Trimming took 1 base from V and 9 from J; bases not matched to a gene: 5. This CDR3 spans 14 amino acids. CDR1 and CDR2 from the germline V gene are LNHNV and YYDKDF (reference sequence). The CDR3 sequence: CATSRVTGVRELFF. In nucleotides, the CDR3 is TGTGCCACCAGCAGAGTTACAGGGGTGCGGGAGCTGTTTTTT.

This clonotype turned up a few times. This chain joins TRBV27 and TRBJ1-6; D is uncertain. Looked up from germline, CDR1 is MNHEY and CDR2 is SMNVEV (reference sequence). Trimming took 4 bases from V and 14 from J, leaving 27 bases between them. The CDR3 sequence is 17 residues long. The chain's CDR3 is CASSSHWANDPIRSLHF. The CDR3 DNA sequence: TGTGCCAGCAGTTCCCATTGGGCCAATGACCCGATTCGATCCCTCCACTTT.